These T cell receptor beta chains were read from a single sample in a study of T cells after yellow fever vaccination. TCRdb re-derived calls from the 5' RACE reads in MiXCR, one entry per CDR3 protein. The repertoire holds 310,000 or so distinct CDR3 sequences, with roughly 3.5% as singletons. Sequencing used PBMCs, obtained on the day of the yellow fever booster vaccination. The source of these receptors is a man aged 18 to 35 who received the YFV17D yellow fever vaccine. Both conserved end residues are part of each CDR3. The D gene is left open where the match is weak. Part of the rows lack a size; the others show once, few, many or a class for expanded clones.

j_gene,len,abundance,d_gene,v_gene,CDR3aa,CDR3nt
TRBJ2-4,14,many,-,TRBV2,CASSDGLAKNIQYF,TGTGCCAGCAGTGACGGACTAGCCAAAAACATTCAGTACTTC
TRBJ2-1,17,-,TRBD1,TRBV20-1,CSASGQGILEPFNEQFF,TGCAGTGCATCGGGACAGGGGATTCTTGAACCCTTCAATGAGCAGTTCTTC
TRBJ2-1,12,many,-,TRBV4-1,CASSQEAREQFF,TGCGCCAGCAGCCAAGAGGCCCGTGAGCAGTTCTTC
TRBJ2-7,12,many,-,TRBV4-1,CASSPSFGEQYF,TGCGCCAGCAGCCCGAGTTTCGGCGAGCAGTACTTC
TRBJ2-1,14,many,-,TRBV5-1,CASSLGTSYNEQFF,TGCGCCAGCAGCTTGGGGACATCTTACAATGAGCAGTTCTTC
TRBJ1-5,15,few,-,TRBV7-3,CASRPFQGNRQPQHF,TGTGCCAGCAGGCCGTTTCAGGGAAATAGGCAGCCCCAGCATTTT
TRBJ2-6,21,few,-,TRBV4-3,CASSQYPPKGGWLFGANVLTF,TGCGCCAGCAGCCAATATCCCCCTAAGGGGGGATGGCTGTTTGGGGCCAACGTCCTGACTTTC
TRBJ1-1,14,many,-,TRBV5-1,CASRREIRDTEAFF,TGCGCCAGCAGGCGGGAGATCCGCGACACTGAAGCTTTCTTT
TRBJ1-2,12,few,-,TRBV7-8,CASSGGSYGYTF,TGTGCCAGCAGCGGGGGTTCCTATGGCTACACCTTC
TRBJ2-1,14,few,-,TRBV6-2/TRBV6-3,CASMKNTGYNEQFF,TGTGCCAGCATGAAGAACACAGGGTACAATGAGCAGTTCTTC
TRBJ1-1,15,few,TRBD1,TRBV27,CASSLTTGLNTEAFF,TGTGCCAGCAGTCTAACGACAGGGCTTAACACTGAAGCTTTCTTT
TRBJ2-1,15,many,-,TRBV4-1,CASSQRWGSWNEQFF,TGCGCCAGCAGCCAGAGGTGGGGTTCTTGGAATGAGCAGTTCTTC
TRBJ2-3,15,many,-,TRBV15,CATSGDGSPEDTQYF,TGTGCCACCAGCGGGGACGGGTCTCCGGAAGATACGCAGTATTTT
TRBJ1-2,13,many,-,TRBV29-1,CSVTTPGRAVGTF,TGCAGCGTCACCACCCCGGGACGGGCCGTCGGGACCTTC
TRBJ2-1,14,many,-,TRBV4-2,CASSQDGLYNEQFF,TGTGCCAGCAGCCAAGATGGGTTGTACAATGAGCAGTTCTTC
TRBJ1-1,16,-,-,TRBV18,CASSPPNGAMVTEAFF,TGTGCCAGCTCACCACCTAACGGGGCGATGGTCACTGAAGCTTTCTTT
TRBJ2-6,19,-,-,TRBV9,CASSVLSGWWGTGANVLTF,TGTGCCAGCAGCGTCCTTAGTGGTTGGTGGGGGACTGGGGCCAACGTCCTGACTTTC
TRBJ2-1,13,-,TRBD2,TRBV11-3,CASSAGEYNEQFF,TGTGCCAGCAGCGCGGGGGAATACAATGAGCAGTTCTTC
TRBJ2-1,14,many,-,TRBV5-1,CASSLAPGAGEQFF,TGCGCCAGCAGCTTGGCGCCGGGAGCGGGTGAGCAGTTCTTC
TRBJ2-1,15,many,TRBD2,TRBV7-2,CASSVPSGGAIEQFF,TGTGCCAGCAGCGTCCCTAGCGGGGGGGCCATTGAGCAGTTCTTC
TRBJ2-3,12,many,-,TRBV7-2,CASSSYTDTQYF,TGTGCCAGCAGCTCCTACACAGATACGCAGTATTTT
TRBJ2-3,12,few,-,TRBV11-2,CASSEDIDTQYF,TGTGCCAGCAGCGAAGACATCGATACGCAGTATTTT
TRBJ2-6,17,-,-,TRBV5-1,CASSLGDGHPGANVLTF,TGCGCCAGCAGCTTGGGGGATGGACACCCCGGGGCCAACGTCCTGACTTTC
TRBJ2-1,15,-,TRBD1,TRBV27,CASSLVDRGSNEQFF,TGTGCCAGCAGTTTAGTGGACAGGGGTAGTAATGAGCAGTTCTTC
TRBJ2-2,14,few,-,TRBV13,CASATARDTGELFF,TGTGCCAGCGCGACAGCTAGGGACACCGGGGAGCTGTTTTTT
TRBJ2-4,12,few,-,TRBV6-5,CASKGAGFIQYF,TGTGCCAGCAAAGGGGCAGGGTTCATTCAGTACTTC
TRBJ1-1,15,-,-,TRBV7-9,CASSLEYVQNTEAFF,TGTGCCAGCAGCTTAGAGTATGTACAGAACACTGAAGCTTTCTTT
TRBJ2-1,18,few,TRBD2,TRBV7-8,CASSLALTSGGPRNEQFF,TGTGCCAGCAGCTTAGCTCTGACTAGCGGGGGGCCCCGGAATGAGCAGTTCTTC
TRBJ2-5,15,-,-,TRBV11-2,CASSLGRRGVSTQYF,TGTGCCAGCAGCTTAGGCCGCAGGGGAGTTTCGACCCAGTACTTC
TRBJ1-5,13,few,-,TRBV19,CASAYRHFQPQHF,TGTGCCAGCGCCTATAGGCATTTTCAGCCCCAGCATTTT
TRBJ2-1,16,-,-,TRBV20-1,CSARDLQGKAYNEQFF,TGCAGTGCTAGAGATCTGCAGGGAAAAGCCTACAATGAGCAGTTCTTC
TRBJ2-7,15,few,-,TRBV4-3,CASSQDMAGNYEQYF,TGCGCCAGCAGCCAAGATATGGCGGGAAACTACGAGCAGTACTTC
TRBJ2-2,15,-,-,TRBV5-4,CASSWTLGTGGELFF,TGTGCCAGCAGCTGGACTCTGGGAACGGGCGGGGAGCTGTTTTTT
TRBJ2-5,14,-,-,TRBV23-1,CASSQWYSQETQYF,TGCGCCAGCAGTCAATGGTACAGCCAAGAGACCCAGTACTTC
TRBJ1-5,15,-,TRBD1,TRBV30,CACQATGGLDQPQHF,TGTGCCTGCCAAGCCACAGGGGGCTTAGACCAGCCCCAGCATTTT
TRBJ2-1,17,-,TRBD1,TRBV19,CASSRAGQGKGYNEQFF,TGTGCCAGTAGTCGAGCCGGACAGGGTAAGGGGTACAATGAGCAGTTCTTC